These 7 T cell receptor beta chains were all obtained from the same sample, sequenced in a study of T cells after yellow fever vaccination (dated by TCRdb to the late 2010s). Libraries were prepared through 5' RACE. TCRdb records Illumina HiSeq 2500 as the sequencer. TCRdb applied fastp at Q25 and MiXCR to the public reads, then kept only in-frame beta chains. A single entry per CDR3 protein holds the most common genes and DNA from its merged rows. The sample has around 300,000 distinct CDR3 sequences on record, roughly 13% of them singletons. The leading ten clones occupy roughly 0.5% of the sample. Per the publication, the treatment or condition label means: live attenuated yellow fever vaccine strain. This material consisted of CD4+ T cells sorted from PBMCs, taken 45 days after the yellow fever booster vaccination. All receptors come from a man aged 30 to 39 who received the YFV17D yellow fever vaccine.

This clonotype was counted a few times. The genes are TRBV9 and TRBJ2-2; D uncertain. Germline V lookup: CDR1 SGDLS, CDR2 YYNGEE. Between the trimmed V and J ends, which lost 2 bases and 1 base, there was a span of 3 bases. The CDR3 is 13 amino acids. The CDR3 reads CASSVRNTGELFF. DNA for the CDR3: TGTGCCAGCAGCGTGCGGAACACCGGGGAGCTGTTTTTT.

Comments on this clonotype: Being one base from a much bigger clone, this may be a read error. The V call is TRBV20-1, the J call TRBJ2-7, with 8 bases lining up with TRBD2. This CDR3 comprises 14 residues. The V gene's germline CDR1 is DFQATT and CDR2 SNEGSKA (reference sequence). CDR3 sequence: CSARLGTSAYGQYF. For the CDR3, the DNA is TGCAGTGCTAGACTCGGGACTAGTGCCTACGGGCAGTACTTC.

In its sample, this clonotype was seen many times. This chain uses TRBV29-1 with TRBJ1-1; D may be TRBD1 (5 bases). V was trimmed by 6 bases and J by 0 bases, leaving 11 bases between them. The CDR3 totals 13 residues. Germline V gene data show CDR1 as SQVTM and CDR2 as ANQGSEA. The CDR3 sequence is CSVWGKMNTEAFF. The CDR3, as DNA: TGCAGCGTGTGGGGCAAAATGAACACTGAAGCTTTCTTT.

CDR3 sequence reads: CASSQQGDGNTIYF. CDR3 DNA: TGTGCCAGCTCACAACAGGGAGATGGAAACACCATATATTTT. This chain links TRBV18 with TRBJ1-3; a weak D match, TRBD1 (6 bases). From germline, CDR1 is KGHSH and CDR2 LQKENI. Trimming removed 4 bases at V and 3 bases at J, with 10 bases between. This CDR3 contains 14 residues.

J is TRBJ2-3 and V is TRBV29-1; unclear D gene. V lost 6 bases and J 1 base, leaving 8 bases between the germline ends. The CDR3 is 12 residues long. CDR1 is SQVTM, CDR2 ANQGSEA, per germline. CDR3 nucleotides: TGCAGCGTCGAGTTGGGCACAGATACGCAGTATTTT. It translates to CSVELGTDTQYF.

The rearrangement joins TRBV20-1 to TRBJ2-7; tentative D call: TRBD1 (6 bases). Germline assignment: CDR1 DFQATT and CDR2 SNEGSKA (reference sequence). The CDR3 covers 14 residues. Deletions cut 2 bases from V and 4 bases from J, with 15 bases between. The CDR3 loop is CSARPGQPTYEQYF. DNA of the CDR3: TGCAGTGCTAGACCGGGACAACCCACTTACGAGCAGTACTTC.

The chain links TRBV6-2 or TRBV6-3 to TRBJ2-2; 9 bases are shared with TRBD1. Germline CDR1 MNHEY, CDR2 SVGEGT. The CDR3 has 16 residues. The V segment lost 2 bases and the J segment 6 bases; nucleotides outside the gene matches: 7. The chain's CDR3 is CASSYPSRTGAGELFF. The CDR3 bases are TGTGCCAGCAGTTACCCCTCTCGGACAGGGGCCGGGGAGCTGTTTTTT.